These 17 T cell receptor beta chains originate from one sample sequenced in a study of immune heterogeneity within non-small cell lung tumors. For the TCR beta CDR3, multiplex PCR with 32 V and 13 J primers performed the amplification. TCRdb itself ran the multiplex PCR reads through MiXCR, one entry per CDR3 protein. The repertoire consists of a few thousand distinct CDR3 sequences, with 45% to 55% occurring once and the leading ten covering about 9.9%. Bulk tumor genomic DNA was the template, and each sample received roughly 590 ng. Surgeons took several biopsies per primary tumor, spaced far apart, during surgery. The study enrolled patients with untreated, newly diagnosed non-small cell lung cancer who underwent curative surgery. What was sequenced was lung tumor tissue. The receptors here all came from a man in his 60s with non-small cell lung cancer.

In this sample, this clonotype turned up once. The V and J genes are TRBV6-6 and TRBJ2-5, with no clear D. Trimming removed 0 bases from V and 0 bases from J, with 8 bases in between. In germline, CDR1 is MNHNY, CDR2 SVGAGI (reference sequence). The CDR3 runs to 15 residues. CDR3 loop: CASSYSVGNQETQYF. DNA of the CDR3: TGTGCCAGCAGTTACTCGGTGGGAAACCAAGAGACCCAGTACTTC.

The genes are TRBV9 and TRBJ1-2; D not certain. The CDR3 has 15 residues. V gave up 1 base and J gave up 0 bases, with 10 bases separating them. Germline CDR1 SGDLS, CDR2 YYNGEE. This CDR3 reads CASSVRVRANYGYTF. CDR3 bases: TGTGCCAGCAGCGTAAGGGTCAGAGCTAACTATGGCTACACCTTC.

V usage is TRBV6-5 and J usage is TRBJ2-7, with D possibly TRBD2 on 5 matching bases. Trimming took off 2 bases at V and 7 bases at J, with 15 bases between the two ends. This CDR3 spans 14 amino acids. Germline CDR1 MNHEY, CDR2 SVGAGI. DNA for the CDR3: TGTGCCAGCAGTTACGAACGGAGGTACTTGGAGCAGTACTTC. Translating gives CASSYERRYLEQYF.

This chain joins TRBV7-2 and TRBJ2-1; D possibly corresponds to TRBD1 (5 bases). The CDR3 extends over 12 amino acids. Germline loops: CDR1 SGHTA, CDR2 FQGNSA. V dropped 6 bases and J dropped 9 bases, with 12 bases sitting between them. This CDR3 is CASSPQGGEQFF. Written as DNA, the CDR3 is TGTGCCAGCAGTCCCCAGGGCGGTGAGCAGTTCTTC. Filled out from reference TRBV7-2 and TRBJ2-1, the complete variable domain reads GAGVSQSPSNKVTEKGKDVELRCDPISGHTALYWYRQSLGQGLEFLIYFQGNSAPDKSGLPSDRFSAERTGGSVSTLTIQRTQQEDSAVYLCASSPQGGEQFFGPGTRLTVL.

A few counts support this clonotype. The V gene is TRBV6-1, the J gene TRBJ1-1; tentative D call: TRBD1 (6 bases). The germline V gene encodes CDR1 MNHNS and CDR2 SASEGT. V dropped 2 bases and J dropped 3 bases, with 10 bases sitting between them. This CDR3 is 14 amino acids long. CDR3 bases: TGTGCCAGCAGTGAAACAGGGAGGCACACTGAAGCTTTCTTT. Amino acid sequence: CASSETGRHTEAFF.

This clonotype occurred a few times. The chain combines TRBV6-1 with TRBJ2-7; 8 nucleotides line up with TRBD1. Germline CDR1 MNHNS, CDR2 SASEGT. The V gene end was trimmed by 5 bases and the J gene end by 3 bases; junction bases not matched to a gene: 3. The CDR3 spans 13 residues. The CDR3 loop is CASSITGGYEQYF. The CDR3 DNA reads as TGTGCCAGCAGTATTACAGGGGGCTACGAGCAGTACTTC.

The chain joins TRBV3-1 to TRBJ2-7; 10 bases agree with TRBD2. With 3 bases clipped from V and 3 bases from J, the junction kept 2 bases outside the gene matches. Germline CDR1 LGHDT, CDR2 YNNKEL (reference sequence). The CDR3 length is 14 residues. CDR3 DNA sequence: TGTGCCAGCAGCCATCGGACTAGCGGCTACGAGCAGTACTTC. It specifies CASSHRTSGYEQYF.

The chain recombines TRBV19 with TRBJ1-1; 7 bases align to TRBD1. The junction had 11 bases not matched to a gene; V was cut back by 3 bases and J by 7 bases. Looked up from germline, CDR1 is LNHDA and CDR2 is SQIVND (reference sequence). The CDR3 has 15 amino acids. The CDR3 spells CASSILGRQGGEAFF. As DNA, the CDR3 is TGTGCCAGTAGTATCTTGGGTCGACAGGGAGGTGAAGCTTTCTTT. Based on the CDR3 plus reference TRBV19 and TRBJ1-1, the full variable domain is DGGITQSPKYLFRKEGQNVTLSCEQNLNHDAMYWYRQDPGQGLRLIYYSQIVNDFQKGDIAEGYSVSREKKESFPLTVTSAQKNPTAFYLCASSILGRQGGEAFFGQGTRLTVV.

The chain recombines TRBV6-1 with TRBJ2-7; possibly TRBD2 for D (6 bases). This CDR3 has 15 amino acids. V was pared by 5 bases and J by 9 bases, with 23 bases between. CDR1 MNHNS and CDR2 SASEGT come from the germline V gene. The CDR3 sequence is CASSPPTGTSLGQYF. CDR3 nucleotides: TGTGCCAGCAGTCCCCCCACCGGGACTTCCTTGGGGCAGTACTTC.

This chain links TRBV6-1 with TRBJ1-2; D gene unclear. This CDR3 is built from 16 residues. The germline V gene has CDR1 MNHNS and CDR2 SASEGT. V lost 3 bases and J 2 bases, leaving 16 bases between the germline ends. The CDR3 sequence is CASSDPLVGVNYGYTF. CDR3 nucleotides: TGTGCCAGCAGTGATCCTCTGGTCGGGGTAAACTATGGCTACACCTTC.

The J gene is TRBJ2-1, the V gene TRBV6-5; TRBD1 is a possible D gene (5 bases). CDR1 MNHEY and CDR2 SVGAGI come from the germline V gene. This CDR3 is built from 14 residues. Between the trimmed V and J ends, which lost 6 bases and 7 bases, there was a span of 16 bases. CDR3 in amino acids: CASSYPSRTNEQFF. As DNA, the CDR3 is TGTGCCAGCAGCTACCCAAGTAGGACAAATGAGCAGTTCTTC.

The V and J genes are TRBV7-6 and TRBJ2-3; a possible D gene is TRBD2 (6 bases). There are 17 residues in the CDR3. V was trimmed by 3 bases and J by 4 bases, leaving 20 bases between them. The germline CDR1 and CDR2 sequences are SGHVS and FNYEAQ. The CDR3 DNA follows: TGTGCCAGCAGCTTTTTCGTTAGCGGAGCCCCCCCAGATACGCAGTATTTT. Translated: CASSFFVSGAPPDTQYF.

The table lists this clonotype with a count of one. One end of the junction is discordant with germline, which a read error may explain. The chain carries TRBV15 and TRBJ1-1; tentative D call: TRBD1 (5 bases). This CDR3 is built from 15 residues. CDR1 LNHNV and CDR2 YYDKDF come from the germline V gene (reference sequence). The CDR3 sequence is CATSRARGGITDAFF. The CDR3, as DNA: TGTGCCACCAGCAGAGCTCGGGGGGGTATCACTGATGCTTTCTTT.

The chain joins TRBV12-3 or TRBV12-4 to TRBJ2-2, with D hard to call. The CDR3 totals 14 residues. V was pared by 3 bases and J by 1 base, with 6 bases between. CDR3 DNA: TGTGCCAGCAGTTTTATTGGGAACACCGGGGAGCTGTTTTTT. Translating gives CASSFIGNTGELFF.

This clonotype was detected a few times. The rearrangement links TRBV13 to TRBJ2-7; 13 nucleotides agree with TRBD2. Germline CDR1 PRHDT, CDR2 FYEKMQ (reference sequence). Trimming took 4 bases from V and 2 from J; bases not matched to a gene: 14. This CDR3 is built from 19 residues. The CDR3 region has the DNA TGTGCCAGCAGCTCCTCCGGGACTAGCGGGATTTTGTGGCCCTACGAGCAGTACTTC. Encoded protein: CASSSSGTSGILWPYEQYF. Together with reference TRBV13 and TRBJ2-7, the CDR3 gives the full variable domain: AAGVIQSPRHLIKEKRETATLKCYPIPRHDTVYWYQQGPGQDPQFLISFYEKMQSDKGSIPDRFSAQQFSDYHSELNMSSLELGDSALYFCASSSSGTSGILWPYEQYFGPGTRLTVT.

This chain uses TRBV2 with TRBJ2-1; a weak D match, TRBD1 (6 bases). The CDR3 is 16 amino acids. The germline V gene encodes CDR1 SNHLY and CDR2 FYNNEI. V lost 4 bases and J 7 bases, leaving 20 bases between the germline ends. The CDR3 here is CASSAEPFRGGNEQFF. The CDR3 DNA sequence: TGTGCCAGCAGTGCCGAGCCCTTCAGGGGTGGGAATGAGCAGTTCTTC.

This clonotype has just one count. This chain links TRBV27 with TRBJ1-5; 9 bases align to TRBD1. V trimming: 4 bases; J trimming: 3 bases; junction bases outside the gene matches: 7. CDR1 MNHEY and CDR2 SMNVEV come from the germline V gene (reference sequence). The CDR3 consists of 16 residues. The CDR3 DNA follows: TGTGCCAGCAGTTCTGGACAGGGGACATACAATCAGCCCCAGCATTTT. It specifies CASSSGQGTYNQPQHF.